This TCR beta chain derives from a study of blood T cell repertoires in COVID-19 (dated by TCRdb to the early 2020s). Turning to the overall study: Samples from collaborators originated in the United States, Italy and Spain and spanned both the acute and convalescent phases of COVID-19. HLA class I and class II types, where available, came from metadata supplied by the sample provider rather than from assay-based typing. The repertoires were released in a freely available public database intended as a resource for research on the immune response to SARS-CoV-2. Nearly every sample came with metadata listing a de-identified subject ID, COVID-19 status, age in years and sex. The prospective study material was composed of cDNA or gDNA derived from T cells, B-cell-depleted T cells, or PBMCs. Deeply sampled blood TCRbeta repertoires from subjects exposed to, actively infected with, or recovered from COVID-19 were included in the dataset. Samples came from the ongoing ImmuneRACE study (first 160 participants) plus 1,254 subjects from 6 global collaborators.

TCRbeta CDR3 regions were amplified from genomic DNA by means of the immunoSEQ Assay, a bias-controlled multiplex PCR. In the original analysis: The number of nucleated cells in each sample was estimated by amplification of reference gene primers within the assay. Sequence reads were collapsed and filtered to measure the absolute abundance of every unique TCRbeta CDR3 rearrangement. For each sample, productive Simpson clonality was calculated by taking the square root of Simpson's diversity index across productive rearrangements. Drawn from immuneACCESS, this table holds only the in-frame rearrangements with V and J called that TCRdb kept. Clones are partly lost; checked studies trace under half to an unresolved V gene and leave the rest unexplained. V and J calls and clone size are those listed in that table; D and trimming were worked out from the DNA. The sample table lists 110,000 or so clones, around nine tenths of them with a count of one. The ten largest clones represent more than 2% of the sample.

To note about this clone: Its recognized antigen is unknown. Base qualities were left out, and no much larger clone turns up one base away.

Overall study outcomes, separate from this receptor: The amount of clinical and demographic metadata varied by source and participant and was provided uncurated.

The collaborating institutions used their own protocols to collect whole blood in K2EDTA tubes. Collaborator samples were shipped for TCRbeta analysis as frozen whole blood, isolated PBMCs, or DNA extracted from either sample type. The TCR sequence derives from a woman aged 45-65 years with acute or convalescent COVID-19. Sample: peripheral blood.

The CDR3: CASSPPDGGYGKNIQYF. The DNA reads TGTGCCAGTAGTCCCCCGGACGGGGGGTATGGCAAAAACATTCAGTACTTC. The V gene is TRBV19 and the J gene is TRBJ2-4; 7 junctional bases match TRBD2. Trimming removed 5 bases from V and 3 bases from J; the gene matches leave 13 bases unexplained. The germline V gene (reference sequence) specifies LNHDA as CDR1 and SQIVND as CDR2. From the cysteine through the phenylalanine, the CDR3 covers 17 amino acids. Solely the CDR3 DNA is kept, with 51 bases framed from the first base.